This is a list of T cell receptor beta chains from one sample in a study of blood T cell repertoires in COVID-19. The data were produced by immunoSEQ multiplex PCR, yet TCRdb's version contains in-frame clones alone and is incomplete. The repertoire has about 50,000 clones, about 85% of them found once; the top ten carry 11% to 15%. The material sequenced was peripheral blood. The origin of the receptors is a human donor in a cohort sampled during active COVID-19. Each CDR3 is given without its conserved first and last residue. Size values are once, few and many counts, or a class for expanded clones, and some rows have none.

v_call: TRBV5-1
j_call: TRBJ1-1
clone_size: -
cdr3_aa: ASSLDGADTEAF

v_call: TRBV7-8
j_call: TRBJ2-1
clone_size: -
cdr3_aa: ASSLGAGGVGEQF

v_call: TRBV28
j_call: TRBJ1-3
clone_size: -
cdr3_aa: ASSLYAGSRVNTIY

v_call: TRBV7-9
j_call: TRBJ1-2
clone_size: -
cdr3_aa: ASSEGLGNYGYT

v_call: TRBV6-5
j_call: TRBJ1-5
clone_size: -
cdr3_aa: ASNSGPLRGQPQH

v_call: TRBV5-1
j_call: TRBJ1-6
clone_size: -
cdr3_aa: ASRPGGGRADSPLH

v_call: TRBV3-1/TRBV3-2
j_call: TRBJ2-7
clone_size: -
cdr3_aa: ASSQASGGLYEQY

v_call: TRBV5-1
j_call: TRBJ1-5
clone_size: -
cdr3_aa: ASSLGNSNQPQH

v_call: TRBV27
j_call: TRBJ1-4
clone_size: -
cdr3_aa: ASSSRFRGRGNEKLF

v_call: TRBV28
j_call: TRBJ2-7
clone_size: -
cdr3_aa: ASSLYAGGRSEQY

v_call: TRBV9
j_call: TRBJ2-1
clone_size: few
cdr3_aa: ASSVDLSGGYNEQF

v_call: TRBV7-2
j_call: TRBJ2-2
clone_size: -
cdr3_aa: ASSREQGFGELF

v_call: TRBV5-6
j_call: TRBJ1-2
clone_size: -
cdr3_aa: ASSLARGDPRQYGYT

v_call: TRBV7-2
j_call: TRBJ2-7
clone_size: -
cdr3_aa: ASSLGYISLSYEQY

v_call: TRBV5-6
j_call: TRBJ1-2
clone_size: -
cdr3_aa: ASSLFNRENYGYT

v_call: TRBV9
j_call: TRBJ1-4
clone_size: -
cdr3_aa: ASSVTGHEKLF

v_call: TRBV7-2
j_call: TRBJ2-1
clone_size: once
cdr3_aa: ASSLGLAGNEQF